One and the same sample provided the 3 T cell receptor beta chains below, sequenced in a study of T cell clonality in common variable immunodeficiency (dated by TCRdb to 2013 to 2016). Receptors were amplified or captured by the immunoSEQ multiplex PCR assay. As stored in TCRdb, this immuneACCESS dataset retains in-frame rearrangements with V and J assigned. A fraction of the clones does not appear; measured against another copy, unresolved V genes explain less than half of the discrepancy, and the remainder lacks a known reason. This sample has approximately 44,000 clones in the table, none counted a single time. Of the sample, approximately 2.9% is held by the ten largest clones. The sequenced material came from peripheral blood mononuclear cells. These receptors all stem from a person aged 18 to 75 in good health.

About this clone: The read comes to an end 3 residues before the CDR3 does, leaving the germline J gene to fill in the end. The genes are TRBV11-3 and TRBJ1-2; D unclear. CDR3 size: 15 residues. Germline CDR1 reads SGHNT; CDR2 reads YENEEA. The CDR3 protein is CASSLGLAGTDTYTF. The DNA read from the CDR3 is TGTGCCAGCAGCCTTGGACTAGCGGGAACAGATACC.

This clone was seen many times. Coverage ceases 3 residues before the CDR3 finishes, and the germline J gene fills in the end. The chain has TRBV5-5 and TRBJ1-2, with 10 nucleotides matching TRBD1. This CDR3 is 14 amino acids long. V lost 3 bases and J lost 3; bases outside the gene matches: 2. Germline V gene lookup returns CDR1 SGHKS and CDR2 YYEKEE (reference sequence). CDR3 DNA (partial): TGTGCCAGCAGCTCCGGGACAGGGGACTATGGC. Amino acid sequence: CASSSGTGDYG. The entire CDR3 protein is CASSSGTGDYGYTF.

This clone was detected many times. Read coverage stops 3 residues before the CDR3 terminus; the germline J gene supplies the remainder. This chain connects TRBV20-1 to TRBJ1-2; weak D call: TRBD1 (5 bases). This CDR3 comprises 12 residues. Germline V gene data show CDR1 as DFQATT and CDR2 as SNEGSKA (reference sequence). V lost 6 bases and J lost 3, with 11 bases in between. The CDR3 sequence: CSAEDTDYGYTF. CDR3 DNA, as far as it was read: TGCAGTGCCGAGGACACCGACTATGGC.